The 13 T cell receptor beta chains below were found in one sample sequenced in a study of control samples from healthy donors and cancer patients. Data came from immunoSEQ multiplex PCR; TCRdb stores just in-frame clones and leaves some out. The sample lists around 7,400 clones, roughly 85% occurring once. Sequenced material: PBMCs. The receptors shown here come from a man in his 70s with lung cancer.

The V gene is TRBV28, the J gene TRBJ2-7, with a weak D call TRBD1 (5 bases). In germline, CDR1 is MDHEN, CDR2 SYDVKM. This CDR3 has 14 residues. The V gene lost 6 bases and the J gene lost 3 bases, with 15 bases spanning the gap. As DNA, the CDR3 is TGTGCCAGCAGAGGGGCTAACGTGGGCTACGAGCAGTACTTC. Protein sequence: CASRGANVGYEQYF.

The genes are TRBV3-1 (or the pseudogene TRBV3-2) and TRBJ1-5, with D maybe TRBD1 (5 bases). Per the germline V gene, CDR1 is LGHDT and CDR2 is YNNKEL (reference sequence). The CDR3 length is 16 residues. Trimming pared 0 bases from V and 2 bases from J, leaving 11 bases between. The CDR3 sequence: CASSQDLGGGNQPQHF. CDR3 in DNA: TGTGCCAGCAGCCAAGATCTCGGGGGTGGCAATCAGCCCCAGCATTTT.

Only a few counts were recorded for this clone. This chain joins TRBV6-2 or TRBV6-3 and TRBJ2-3, with a tentative D call TRBD2 (5 bases). Trimming pared 0 bases from V and 3 bases from J, leaving 7 bases between. Per germline, CDR1 MNHEY and CDR2 SVGEGT. This CDR3 contains 14 residues. The CDR3 DNA sequence: TGTGCCAGCAGTTACTCGCGCGGGACAGATACGCAGTATTTT. This codes for CASSYSRGTDTQYF.

The chain carries TRBV9 and TRBJ1-6, with D uncertain. V lost 0 bases to trimming and J lost 7 bases, with 17 bases between them. CDR1 SGDLS and CDR2 YYNGEE come from the germline V gene. This CDR3 has 17 amino acids. CDR3: CASSVEAIPGKNSPLHF. The CDR3 region has the DNA TGTGCCAGCAGCGTAGAGGCCATACCGGGGAAAAATTCACCCCTCCACTTT.

The chain joins TRBV11-2 to TRBJ1-1; tentative D call: TRBD1 (5 bases). Trimming took off 0 bases at V and 3 bases at J, with 8 bases between the two ends. The CDR3 has 14 amino acids. CDR1 is SGHAT, CDR2 FQNNGV, per germline. CDR3 DNA: TGTGCCAGCAGCTTAGATGGGGGGGACACTGAAGCTTTCTTT. It is translated as CASSLDGGDTEAFF.

The V gene is TRBV9, the J gene TRBJ2-7; tentative D call: TRBD2 (5 bases). Germline CDR1 and CDR2: SGDLS and YYNGEE. V was pared by 0 bases and J by 3 bases, with 13 bases between. CDR3 size: 15 residues. Here the CDR3 reads CASSVGGSGLYEQYF. The CDR3, as DNA: TGTGCCAGCAGCGTAGGCGGATCCGGACTCTACGAGCAGTACTTC.

This rearrangement joins TRBV9 to TRBJ2-1; no clear D gene. Germline assignment: CDR1 SGDLS and CDR2 YYNGEE. Trimming shortened V by 0 bases and J by 5 bases, and 12 bases separated the two germline ends. The CDR3 consists of 15 residues. The CDR3 DNA follows: TGTGCCAGCAGCGTAGTAGTAGCTCCAAACAATGAGCAGTTCTTC. Translating gives CASSVVVAPNNEQFF.

The rearrangement links TRBV4-1 to TRBJ1-2; no clear D. The CDR3 runs 14 residues. Germline values: CDR1 MGHRA, CDR2 YSYEKL. The V and J ends lost 1 base and 5 bases respectively, with 11 bases between them. CDR3 amino acids: CASSQALGFYGYTF. CDR3 nucleotide sequence: TGCGCCAGCAGCCAAGCGTTGGGGTTTTATGGCTACACCTTC.

The rearrangement joins TRBV6-2 or TRBV6-3 to TRBJ1-5; 11 bases are a match to TRBD1. This CDR3 is 15 amino acids long. Germline trimming cut 5 bases from V and 3 bases from J; bases unmatched to any gene: 3. Per germline, CDR1 MNHEY and CDR2 SVGEGT. DNA for the CDR3: TGTGCCAGCAGTCGGACAGGGGGCCCCAATCAGCCCCAGCATTTT. It translates to CASSRTGGPNQPQHF.

The J gene is TRBJ1-1, the V gene TRBV2; possibly TRBD1 for D (5 bases). The CDR3 runs to 13 residues. Germline assignment: CDR1 SNHLY and CDR2 FYNNEI. V shed 2 bases and J shed 5 bases, with 9 bases lying between them. CDR3 nucleotides: TGTGCCAGCAGTGAACAGGGCGGGACTGAAGCTTTCTTT. It codes for CASSEQGGTEAFF.

The V call is TRBV29-1, the J call TRBJ2-7; 7 nucleotides match TRBD1. The germline CDR1 and CDR2 sequences are SQVTM and ANQGSEA. The junction had 6 bases not matched to a gene; V was cut back by 3 bases and J by 1 base. This CDR3 is 14 amino acids long. The DNA for the CDR3 is TGCAGCGTTGAGACAGGGTCGGGGTCCTACGAGCAGTACTTC. It encodes CSVETGSGSYEQYF.

The gene calls are TRBV5-5 and TRBJ1-1; no reliable D call. Trimming removed 0 bases from V and 0 bases from J, with 9 bases in between. The CDR3 contains 15 residues. CDR1 is SGHKS, CDR2 YYEKEE, per germline (reference sequence). The CDR3 DNA sequence: TGTGCCAGCAGCTTGGCCGCAAAGCTGAACACTGAAGCTTTCTTT. It codes for CASSLAAKLNTEAFF.

The chain has TRBV7-2 and TRBJ1-2; D is possibly TRBD1 (6 bases). V was trimmed by 5 bases and J by 2 bases, leaving 9 bases between them. The CDR3 is 13 residues long. CDR1 SGHTA and CDR2 FQGNSA come from the germline V gene. DNA for the CDR3: TGTGCCAGCAGCAGCGGGGGCAACTATGGCTACACCTTC. Residues: CASSSGGNYGYTF.